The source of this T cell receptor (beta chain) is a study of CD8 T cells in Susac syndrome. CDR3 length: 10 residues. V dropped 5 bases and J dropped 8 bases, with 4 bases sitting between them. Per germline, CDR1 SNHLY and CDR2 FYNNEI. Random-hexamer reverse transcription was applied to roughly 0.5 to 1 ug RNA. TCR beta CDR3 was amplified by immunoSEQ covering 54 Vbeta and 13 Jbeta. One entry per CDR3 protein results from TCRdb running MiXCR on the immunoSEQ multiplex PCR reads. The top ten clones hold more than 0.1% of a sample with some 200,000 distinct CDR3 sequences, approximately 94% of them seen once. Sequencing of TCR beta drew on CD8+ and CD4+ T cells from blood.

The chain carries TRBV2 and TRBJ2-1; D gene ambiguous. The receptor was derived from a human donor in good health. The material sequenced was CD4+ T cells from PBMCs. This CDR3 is CASSSHEQFF. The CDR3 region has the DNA TGTGCCAGCAGTTCCCATGAGCAGTTCTTC.